One sample yielded the 20 T cell receptor beta chains listed below, sequenced in a study of blood T cell repertoires in COVID-19. Generated by immunoSEQ multiplex PCR, the TCRdb table keeps only in-frame clones and is missing some. The sample consists of 250,000 to 300,000 clones, roughly 87% of them appearing once. Material for sequencing was peripheral blood. Source of these receptors: a woman between 50 and 59 years old who had recovered from COVID-19.

This rearrangement joins TRBV5-6 to TRBJ1-6, with D maybe TRBD1 (5 bases). CDR3 length: 16 amino acids. Looked up from germline, CDR1 is SGHDT and CDR2 is YYEEEE. Trimming took off 2 bases at V and 0 bases at J, with 9 bases between the two ends. CDR3 region: CASSLHRPSYNSPLHF. The CDR3, as DNA: TGTGCCAGCAGCTTACACAGGCCCTCCTATAATTCACCCCTCCACTTT. Full variable domain (remainder filled in from reference TRBV5-6 and TRBJ1-6): DAGVTQSPTHLIKTRGQQVTLRCSPKSGHDTVSWYQQALGQGPQFIFQYYEEEERQRGNFPDRFSGHQFPNYSSELNVNALLLGDSALYLCASSLHRPSYNSPLHFGNGTRLTVT.

The chain links TRBV25-1 to TRBJ1-2; TRBD1 agrees at 7 bases. V lost 8 bases, J lost 4 bases, and 4 bases stayed unmatched. CDR3 length: 12 amino acids. Germline-derived CDR1 and CDR2 are MGHDK and SYGVNS. CDR3 amino acids: CASGGQPYGYTF. CDR3 nucleotide sequence: TGTGCCAGCGGGGGACAGCCCTATGGCTACACCTTC.

The J gene is TRBJ1-3, the V gene TRBV29-1; TRBD1 matches 7 bases. The V gene end was trimmed by 6 bases and the J gene end by 2 bases; junction bases not matched to a gene: 4. The germline V gene encodes CDR1 SQVTM and CDR2 ANQGSEA. This CDR3 has 13 amino acids. The CDR3 sequence is CSVADRAGNTIYF. CDR3 coding DNA: TGCAGCGTCGCCGACAGGGCTGGAAACACCATATATTTT.

This clone was seen more than once but under ten times. The chain uses TRBV19 and TRBJ1-2, with 7 bases identical to TRBD1. Trimming at V came to 4 bases and at J to 1 base, leaving 9 bases not matched to a gene. CDR3 length: 16 residues. Germline V gene lookup returns CDR1 LNHDA and CDR2 SQIVND (reference sequence). The CDR3 loop is CASSSPTGALNYGYTF. The DNA for the CDR3 is TGTGCCAGTAGTAGCCCCACAGGGGCCCTTAACTATGGCTACACCTTC.

The V call is TRBV5-3, the J call TRBJ2-3; 7 nucleotides agree with TRBD2. TRBV5-3 is noted as an ORF with a role that remains uncertain. The CDR3 is 15 residues long. Trimming took 1 base from V and 4 from J; bases not matched to a gene: 6. The CDR3 bases are TGTGCCAGAAGCTTGAGACTAGCTATGGCAGATACGCAGTATTTT. This translates into CARSLRLAMADTQYF.

The genes are TRBV30 and TRBJ1-1; 7 nucleotides align to TRBD1. The trim removed 0 bases at V and 7 bases at J, leaving 2 bases unmatched. Looked up from germline, CDR1 is GTSNPN and CDR2 is SVGIG (reference sequence). CDR3 length: 12 amino acids. The CDR3 sequence is CAWSVRQGEAFF. The CDR3 DNA reads TGTGCCTGGAGTGTAAGACAGGGTGAAGCTTTCTTT.

This clone was detected only once. The J gene is TRBJ2-3, the V gene TRBV30; 7 bases fit TRBD2. V gave up 1 base and J gave up 4 bases; unmatched junction bases: 5. The length of the CDR3 is 14 residues. Germline V CDR1 and CDR2: GTSNPN, SVGIG (reference sequence). CDR3 sequence (DNA): TGTGCCTGGAGTGAGGGCCTAGCGGCAGATACGCAGTATTTT. It encodes CAWSEGLAADTQYF.

The chain joins TRBV30 to TRBJ1-1, with D hard to call. CDR3 length: 13 amino acids. The germline V and J ends were trimmed by 0 bases and 1 base, with 6 bases remaining between them. Germline V CDR1 and CDR2: GTSNPN, SVGIG (reference sequence). CDR3 bases: TGTGCCTGGAGTGTGAGGCAGAACACTGAAGCTTTCTTT. Protein sequence: CAWSVRQNTEAFF. Combining the CDR3 with reference TRBV30 and TRBJ1-1 gives the whole variable domain SQTIHQWPATLVQPVGSPLSLECTVEGTSNPNLYWYRQAAGRGLQLLFYSVGIGQISSEVPQNLSASRPQDRQFILSSKKLLLSDSGFYLCAWSVRQNTEAFFGQGTRLTVV.

The chain is built from TRBV9 and TRBJ1-2, with 9 bases lining up with TRBD1. Trimming at V came to 0 bases and at J to 4 bases, leaving 4 bases not matched to a gene. The CDR3 runs to 15 residues. Germline-derived CDR1 and CDR2 are SGDLS and YYNGEE. CDR3: CASSVGAQGAYGYTF. The CDR3 coding sequence is TGTGCCAGCAGCGTAGGTGCACAGGGGGCCTATGGCTACACCTTC.

This clone was seen just once. V usage is TRBV6-5 and J usage is TRBJ2-3; maybe TRBD2 (6 bases). The germline V and J ends were trimmed by 4 bases and 12 bases, with 20 bases remaining between them. This CDR3 contains 14 residues. Germline values: CDR1 MNHEY, CDR2 SVGAGI. The chain's CDR3 is CASSWEDGRQRQYF. In DNA form, the CDR3 reads TGTGCCAGCAGTTGGGAGGACGGCAGACAGCGCCAGTATTTT.

Here the CDR3 reads CASRPGQQGGETQYF. Here the CDR3 DNA reads TGCGCCAGCAGGCCGGGACAGCAGGGGGGAGAGACCCAGTACTTC. The chain joins TRBV5-1 to TRBJ2-5; maybe TRBD1 (7 bases). Looked up from germline, CDR1 is SGHRS and CDR2 is YFSETQ. This CDR3 has 15 residues. Between the trimmed V and J ends, which lost 5 bases and 4 bases, there was a span of 18 bases. Drawing the rest from reference TRBV5-1 and TRBJ2-5, the complete variable domain is KAGVTQTPRYLIKTRGQQVTLSCSPISGHRSVSWYQQTPGQGLQFLFEYFSETQRNKGNFPGRFSGRQFSNSRSEMNVSTLELGDSALYLCASRPGQQGGETQYFGPGTRLLVL.

This chain connects TRBV5-1 to TRBJ2-2; 9 bases fit TRBD2. The V segment lost 4 bases and the J segment 5 bases; nucleotides outside the gene matches: 12. This CDR3 is 17 amino acids long. Germline V lookup: CDR1 SGHRS, CDR2 YFSETQ. CDR3 region: CASSPHGRGGQTGELFF. CDR3 coding DNA: TGCGCCAGCAGCCCCCATGGGCGGGGGGGCCAGACCGGGGAGCTGTTTTTT.

The J gene is TRBJ2-2, the V gene TRBV7-2; 10 bases fit TRBD1. The CDR3 is made up of 14 amino acids. Germline CDR1 is SGHTA and CDR2 is FQGNSA. J lost 8 bases, V lost 8 bases, and 8 bases had no gene match. Here the CDR3 DNA reads TGTGCCAGCCGGAGGACAGGGGGGACAGGGGAGCTGTTTTTT. Translated, it gives CASRRTGGTGELFF. The entire variable domain, with the rest obtained from reference TRBV7-2 and TRBJ2-2, is as follows: GAGVSQSPSNKVTEKGKDVELRCDPISGHTALYWYRQSLGQGLEFLIYFQGNSAPDKSGLPSDRFSAERTGGSVSTLTIQRTQQEDSAVYLCASRRTGGTGELFFGEGSRLTVL.

This chain links TRBV30 with TRBJ1-2, with 9 bases lining up with TRBD1. Trimming at V came to 1 base and at J to 2 bases, leaving 2 bases not matched to a gene. This CDR3 contains 14 residues. Germline-derived CDR1 and CDR2 are GTSNPN and SVGIG (reference sequence). The CDR3 here is CAWSGTGGNYGYTF. CDR3 in DNA: TGTGCCTGGAGTGGAACAGGGGGCAACTATGGCTACACCTTC.

V and J are TRBV14 and TRBJ1-2; D not certain. The CDR3 consists of 13 residues. V was shortened by 4 bases and J by 5 bases, with 11 bases between the two germline ends. Germline V gene data show CDR1 as SGHDN and CDR2 as FVKESK. In DNA, the CDR3 is TGTGCCAGCAGCCTCGTGCCCGGGTATGGCTACACCTTC. Translating gives CASSLVPGYGYTF.

Concerning this clone itself: Different DNA sequences within this sample yield the same CDR3. The V and J genes are TRBV7-8 and TRBJ2-7, with no clear D. The germline V gene encodes CDR1 SGHVS and CDR2 FQNEAQ. Trimming took off 1 base at V and 1 base at J, with 8 bases between the two ends. This CDR3 region has 14 residues. CDR3 sequence (DNA): TGTGCCAGCAGCTTAGTTACCAGTTCCTACGAGCAGTACTTC. It yields the protein CASSLVTSSYEQYF.

CDR3 amino acids: CASSLPGNYGYTF. For the CDR3, the DNA is TGCGCCAGCAGCTTGCCAGGCAACTATGGCTACACCTTC. The chain uses TRBV5-1 and TRBJ1-2, with unresolved D. CDR1 is SGHRS and CDR2 is YFSETQ in the germline V gene. This CDR3 has 13 amino acids. Between the trimmed V and J ends, which lost 1 base and 2 bases, there was a span of 6 bases.

This chain uses TRBV6-2 or TRBV6-3 with TRBJ2-1; D is unclear. There are 13 residues in the CDR3. V was cut by 2 bases and J by 3 bases, with 5 bases left in between. Germline lookup yields CDR1 MNHEY and CDR2 SVGEGT. CDR3 nucleotide sequence: TGTGCCAGCAGTTACCACATCTACAATGAGCAGTTCTTC. It codes for CASSYHIYNEQFF.

The chain recombines TRBV4-2 with TRBJ2-6, with 8 positions matching TRBD1. Per the germline V gene, CDR1 is LGHNA and CDR2 is YNFKEQ. Trimming at V came to 3 bases and at J to 4 bases, leaving 8 bases not matched to a gene. This CDR3 has 17 residues. CDR3 sequence: CASSQGTDRGGANVLTF. The CDR3 DNA is TGTGCCAGCAGCCAGGGGACCGACAGGGGAGGGGCCAACGTCCTGACTTTC.

For the CDR3, the DNA is TGTGCCAGCAGTTTCCGGGACATAGATCAGCCCCAGCATTTT. Translating it yields CASSFRDIDQPQHF. The J gene is TRBJ1-5, the V gene TRBV6-2 or TRBV6-3; D perhaps matches TRBD1 (6 bases). The CDR3 length is 14 residues. Germline V gene data show CDR1 as MNHEY and CDR2 as SVGEGT. The V end was cut by 4 bases, the J end by 5 bases, with 12 bases between.